Listed below are T cell receptor beta chains from one sample, sequenced in a study of Tregs in tolerant kidney transplant recipients. Sequencing was performed with immunoSEQ multiplex PCR; in TCRdb, only in-frame clones are kept and a portion is missing. The sample has approximately 60,000 clones; roughly 98% are singletons. Here the sequenced sample was Tregs from blood, taken before the transplant. Receptors were obtained from a human donor who received a combined kidney and bone marrow transplant. The CDR3 runs from the conserved cysteine through the conserved F or W. Each record gives: J gene, clone size, V gene, D gene, CDR3 protein, CDR3 DNA. A D gene is named only where the DNA matches it firmly. Clone size is given for some rows only: seen once, a few or many times, or a class if the clone is expanded.

j_gene: TRBJ1-5; abundance: NA; v_gene: TRBV28; d_gene: NA; CDR3aa: CASSYRESQPQHF; CDR3nt: TGTGCCAGCAGTTACAGGGAATCCCAGCCCCAGCATTTT
j_gene: TRBJ1-1; abundance: NA; v_gene: TRBV21-1; d_gene: NA; CDR3aa: CASRRDTNTEAFF; CDR3nt: TGTGCCAGCCGCCGGGACACCAACACTGAAGCTTTCTTT
j_gene: TRBJ1-2; abundance: NA; v_gene: TRBV19; d_gene: TRBD1; CDR3aa: CASSIKGRQGGYGYTF; CDR3nt: TGTGCCAGTAGTATTAAAGGACGACAGGGGGGCTATGGCTACACCTTC
j_gene: TRBJ2-5; abundance: NA; v_gene: TRBV21-1; d_gene: NA; CDR3aa: CASSKPLQWRQGAQETQYF; CDR3nt: TGTGCCAGCAGCAAACCTCTTCAGTGGAGACAGGGCGCCCAAGAGACCCAGTACTTC
j_gene: TRBJ2-2; abundance: NA; v_gene: TRBV5-1; d_gene: TRBD1; CDR3aa: CASSLDRAQNTGELFF; CDR3nt: TGCGCCAGCAGCTTAGACAGGGCGCAGAACACCGGGGAGCTGTTTTTT
j_gene: TRBJ2-7; abundance: once; v_gene: TRBV7-2; d_gene: NA; CDR3aa: CASSHSYEQYF; CDR3nt: TGTGCCAGCAGCCACTCCTACGAGCAGTACTTC
j_gene: TRBJ1-1; abundance: NA; v_gene: TRBV5-1; d_gene: NA; CDR3aa: CASSSTDSYGTEAFF; CDR3nt: TGCGCCAGCAGCTCGACGGACAGCTATGGGACTGAAGCTTTCTTT
j_gene: TRBJ1-4; abundance: NA; v_gene: TRBV28; d_gene: NA; CDR3aa: CASSSARSEKLFF; CDR3nt: TGTGCCAGCAGTAGCGCCAGAAGTGAAAAACTGTTTTTT
j_gene: TRBJ2-1; abundance: NA; v_gene: TRBV7-3; d_gene: NA; CDR3aa: CASSWGLDYNEQFF; CDR3nt: TGTGCCAGCAGCTGGGGCTTGGACTACAATGAGCAGTTCTTC
j_gene: TRBJ2-1; abundance: NA; v_gene: TRBV18; d_gene: TRBD2; CDR3aa: CASSPPVGASGGPSYNEQFF; CDR3nt: TGTGCCAGCTCACCACCAGTCGGGGCTAGCGGGGGCCCCTCCTACAATGAGCAGTTCTTC
j_gene: TRBJ1-2; abundance: once; v_gene: TRBV6-1; d_gene: NA; CDR3aa: CASPPTGGFNGYTF; CDR3nt: TGTGCCAGCCCACCGACAGGCGGATTCAATGGCTACACCTTC
j_gene: TRBJ2-1; abundance: NA; v_gene: TRBV5-5; d_gene: TRBD1; CDR3aa: CASSLASTGNLYYNEQFF; CDR3nt: TGTGCCAGCAGCTTGGCATCGACAGGGAACCTATACTACAATGAGCAGTTCTTC
j_gene: TRBJ2-1; abundance: NA; v_gene: TRBV7-8; d_gene: TRBD2; CDR3aa: CASSLDPGLARNEQFF; CDR3nt: TGTGCCAGCAGCTTAGATCCAGGACTAGCTCGCAATGAGCAGTTCTTC
j_gene: TRBJ1-2; abundance: NA; v_gene: TRBV30; d_gene: NA; CDR3aa: CAWRAGFNYGYTF; CDR3nt: TGTGCCTGGAGGGCAGGGTTTAACTATGGCTACACCTTC
j_gene: TRBJ2-1; abundance: NA; v_gene: TRBV5-1; d_gene: TRBD2; CDR3aa: CASSLRNPGLDNEQFF; CDR3nt: TGCGCCAGCAGCTTGCGGAATCCGGGACTAGACAATGAGCAGTTCTTC
j_gene: TRBJ2-1; abundance: once; v_gene: TRBV19; d_gene: NA; CDR3aa: CASSPGYAYNEQFF; CDR3nt: TGTGCCAGTTCGCCGGGATACGCTTACAATGAGCAGTTCTTC
j_gene: TRBJ1-6; abundance: NA; v_gene: TRBV9; d_gene: NA; CDR3aa: CASSVARGYNSPLHF; CDR3nt: TGTGCCAGCAGCGTAGCTAGGGGGTATAATTCACCCCTCCACTTT
j_gene: TRBJ1-6; abundance: NA; v_gene: TRBV30; d_gene: TRBD1; CDR3aa: CAWRVDRGYNSPLHF; CDR3nt: TGTGCCTGGAGAGTCGACAGGGGCTATAATTCACCCCTCCACTTT
j_gene: TRBJ2-2; abundance: NA; v_gene: TRBV19; d_gene: NA; CDR3aa: CASSVNRGGTGELFF; CDR3nt: TGTGCCAGTAGTGTAAACAGGGGGGGCACCGGGGAGCTGTTTTTT
j_gene: TRBJ2-3; abundance: NA; v_gene: TRBV11-2; d_gene: TRBD1; CDR3aa: CASSPGQGTDTQYF; CDR3nt: TGTGCCAGCAGCCCCGGACAGGGTACGGATACGCAGTATTTT
j_gene: TRBJ2-1; abundance: NA; v_gene: TRBV5-1; d_gene: NA; CDR3aa: CASSLVAVRHNEQFF; CDR3nt: TGCGCCAGCAGCTTGGTGGCAGTTCGCCACAATGAGCAGTTCTTC
j_gene: TRBJ2-5; abundance: NA; v_gene: TRBV4-1; d_gene: NA; CDR3aa: CASSQQGARGQETQYF; CDR3nt: TGCGCCAGCAGCCAACAGGGGGCGCGGGGGCAAGAGACCCAGTACTTC
j_gene: TRBJ1-4; abundance: NA; v_gene: TRBV5-1; d_gene: TRBD1; CDR3aa: CASSSVPGQGEKLFF; CDR3nt: TGCGCCAGCAGCTCCGTTCCGGGACAGGGTGAAAAACTGTTTTTT
j_gene: TRBJ1-2; abundance: NA; v_gene: TRBV7-2; d_gene: TRBD1; CDR3aa: CASSWTGDGYTF; CDR3nt: TGTGCCAGCAGCTGGACAGGCGATGGCTACACCTTC
j_gene: TRBJ2-2; abundance: NA; v_gene: TRBV7-3; d_gene: NA; CDR3aa: CASSSQGFTGELFF; CDR3nt: TGTGCCAGCAGCTCTCAGGGGTTCACCGGGGAGCTGTTTTTT
j_gene: TRBJ1-3; abundance: once; v_gene: TRBV7-9; d_gene: NA; CDR3aa: CASKPFSGNTIYF; CDR3nt: TGTGCCAGCAAGCCATTCTCGGGAAACACCATATATTTT
j_gene: TRBJ2-5; abundance: NA; v_gene: TRBV29-1; d_gene: NA; CDR3aa: CSGGALQETQYF; CDR3nt: TGCAGCGGCGGGGCTCTCCAAGAGACCCAGTACTTC
j_gene: TRBJ1-5; abundance: NA; v_gene: TRBV4-2; d_gene: NA; CDR3aa: CASSQRGIDQPQHF; CDR3nt: TGTGCCAGCAGCCAAAGGGGTATAGATCAGCCCCAGCATTTT
j_gene: TRBJ1-1; abundance: NA; v_gene: TRBV5-1; d_gene: TRBD1; CDR3aa: CASSSRQGRTEAFF; CDR3nt: TGCGCCAGCAGCTCTAGACAGGGGAGGACTGAAGCTTTCTTT
j_gene: TRBJ1-3; abundance: NA; v_gene: TRBV18; d_gene: NA; CDR3aa: CASSPGGGPGNTIYF; CDR3nt: TGTGCCAGCTCACCGGGCGGGGGTCCTGGAAACACCATATATTTT
j_gene: TRBJ2-7; abundance: NA; v_gene: TRBV29-1; d_gene: TRBD1; CDR3aa: CSVGTGNEQYF; CDR3nt: TGCAGCGTGGGGACAGGGAACGAGCAGTACTTC
j_gene: TRBJ1-1; abundance: NA; v_gene: TRBV11-2; d_gene: TRBD1; CDR3aa: CASSFVGQGRYTEAFF; CDR3nt: TGTGCCAGCAGCTTCGTGGGACAGGGGCGATACACTGAAGCTTTCTTT
j_gene: TRBJ2-1; abundance: NA; v_gene: TRBV14; d_gene: TRBD2; CDR3aa: CASSVTPRLAVYNEQFF; CDR3nt: TGTGCCAGCAGCGTTACACCTCGACTAGCGGTCTACAATGAGCAGTTCTTC
j_gene: TRBJ2-7; abundance: NA; v_gene: TRBV20-1; d_gene: NA; CDR3aa: CSAFSGYEQYF; CDR3nt: TGCAGTGCGTTCAGCGGCTACGAGCAGTACTTC
j_gene: TRBJ2-7; abundance: NA; v_gene: TRBV4-3; d_gene: NA; CDR3aa: CASSQESTSYEQYF; CDR3nt: TGCGCCAGCAGCCAAGAATCAACTAGCTACGAGCAGTACTTC
j_gene: TRBJ2-4; abundance: NA; v_gene: TRBV6-1; d_gene: TRBD1; CDR3aa: CASSVQGLAKNIQYF; CDR3nt: TGTGCCAGCAGTGTACAGGGGCTAGCCAAAAACATTCAGTACTTC
j_gene: TRBJ1-6; abundance: once; v_gene: TRBV5-8; d_gene: TRBD1; CDR3aa: CASSSRTGSSYNSPLHF; CDR3nt: TGTGCCAGCAGCTCCAGGACAGGGAGCTCCTATAATTCACCCCTCCACTTT
j_gene: TRBJ2-1; abundance: NA; v_gene: TRBV4-3; d_gene: TRBD1; CDR3aa: CASSQAGTVSYNEQFF; CDR3nt: TGCGCCAGCAGCCAAGCCGGGACAGTTTCCTACAATGAGCAGTTCTTC
j_gene: TRBJ1-2; abundance: NA; v_gene: TRBV18; d_gene: NA; CDR3aa: CASSPADGNGGYTF; CDR3nt: TGTGCCAGCTCACCGGCAGACGGGAACGGTGGCTACACCTTC
j_gene: TRBJ1-6; abundance: NA; v_gene: TRBV2; d_gene: TRBD1; CDR3aa: CASTLLGQGGANSPLHF; CDR3nt: TGTGCCAGCACCCTATTGGGACAGGGGGGCGCTAATTCACCCCTCCACTTT
j_gene: TRBJ2-7; abundance: NA; v_gene: TRBV6-1; d_gene: TRBD1; CDR3aa: CASSARQGAREQYF; CDR3nt: TGTGCCAGCAGTGCCCGACAGGGGGCACGCGAGCAGTACTTC
j_gene: TRBJ2-4; abundance: NA; v_gene: TRBV11-3; d_gene: TRBD2; CDR3aa: CASSLASSSGLKNIQYF; CDR3nt: TGTGCCAGCAGCTTAGCTTCATCTAGCGGCTTAAAAAACATTCAGTACTTC
j_gene: TRBJ1-1; abundance: NA; v_gene: TRBV28; d_gene: NA; CDR3aa: CASSSNTGGAFF; CDR3nt: TGTGCCAGCAGTTCTAACACGGGGGGGGCTTTCTTT
j_gene: TRBJ2-1; abundance: NA; v_gene: TRBV20-1; d_gene: NA; CDR3aa: CSARRWNEQFF; CDR3nt: TGCAGTGCTAGACGGTGGAATGAGCAGTTCTTC
j_gene: TRBJ2-7; abundance: NA; v_gene: TRBV5-1; d_gene: TRBD2; CDR3aa: CASSLASGEGYEQYF; CDR3nt: TGCGCCAGCAGCTTGGCCAGTGGGGAGGGCTACGAGCAGTACTTC
j_gene: TRBJ2-1; abundance: once; v_gene: TRBV27; d_gene: NA; CDR3aa: CASSLWVGPYESPHEQFF; CDR3nt: TGTGCCAGCAGTTTATGGGTTGGGCCCTATGAGAGCCCCCATGAGCAGTTCTTC
j_gene: TRBJ2-7; abundance: NA; v_gene: TRBV21-1; d_gene: NA; CDR3aa: CASRPRVYEQYF; CDR3nt: TGTGCCAGCAGACCCAGGGTTTACGAGCAGTACTTC
j_gene: TRBJ2-7; abundance: NA; v_gene: TRBV5-6; d_gene: NA; CDR3aa: CASSLNRTPYEQYF; CDR3nt: TGTGCCAGCAGCTTGAATCGGACACCCTACGAGCAGTACTTC
j_gene: TRBJ2-1; abundance: NA; v_gene: TRBV9; d_gene: TRBD2; CDR3aa: CASSAKYSGPYNEQFF; CDR3nt: TGTGCCAGCAGCGCTAAATATAGCGGGCCATACAATGAGCAGTTCTTC
j_gene: TRBJ1-1; abundance: NA; v_gene: TRBV9; d_gene: NA; CDR3aa: CASSVVTGYTEAFF; CDR3nt: TGTGCCAGCAGCGTAGTGACGGGGTACACTGAAGCTTTCTTT
j_gene: TRBJ2-2; abundance: NA; v_gene: TRBV4-3; d_gene: TRBD2; CDR3aa: CASSLGTSRTRGLTGELFF; CDR3nt: TGCGCCAGCAGCCTCGGGACTAGCAGAACTCGAGGGCTCACCGGGGAGCTGTTTTTT
j_gene: TRBJ1-2; abundance: once; v_gene: TRBV27; d_gene: NA; CDR3aa: CASPQTARGEYGYTF; CDR3nt: TGTGCCAGCCCCCAGACCGCCAGGGGTGAATATGGCTACACCTTC
j_gene: TRBJ2-1; abundance: NA; v_gene: TRBV5-1; d_gene: TRBD2; CDR3aa: CASSLYLREGKNEQFF; CDR3nt: TGCGCCAGCAGCTTGTACCTGCGGGAGGGGAAGAATGAGCAGTTCTTC